The clone carrying this T cell receptor beta chain occurred many times. Its target is unknown. Aged 18 to 65, the patients with hyperthyroidism had under 2 months' duration and were newly diagnosed. Exclusion criteria comprised other autoimmune diseases, uncontrolled infections, pregnancy or lactation in patients. Amplification targeted the TCR beta CDR3 regions, with RNA transcripts as the source material. In the first round, RT-PCR was carried out with HTBI primers, and a multiplex PCR formed the second round. TCRdb analysed the multiplex PCR reads with MiXCR anew, one entry per CDR3 protein. In the table there are around 1,000,000 distinct CDR3 sequences, roughly two fifths of which are singletons. The data originate from a study of Graves' ophthalmopathy and Graves' hyperthyroidism. Study context: Ophthalmopathy absent within 18 months of follow-up marked hyperthyroidism as stable.

CDR1 is ENHRY, CDR2 SYGVKD, per germline. V dropped 6 bases and J dropped 4 bases, with 13 bases sitting between them. The CDR3 is made up of 15 amino acids. Study observations and caveats: Ophthalmopathy versus stable hyperthyroidism: 13-signature model gave around 85% sensitivity, less than 82% specificity.

The source material was peripheral blood or thyroid tissue (not recorded which). The V and J genes are TRBV10-3 and TRBJ2-6; weak D call: TRBD1 (5 bases). This clonotype was obtained from an adult man with Graves' hyperthyroidism. CDR3 loop: CAIRDSRWGANVLTF. The CDR3 DNA follows: TGTGCCATCAGAGACAGTCGTTGGGGGGCCAACGTCCTGACTTTC.